This is a list of T cell receptor beta chains from one sample in a study of blood T cell repertoires in COVID-19. The protocol was immunoSEQ multiplex PCR, while the TCRdb copy is restricted to in-frame clones and leaves out a portion. Of approximately 360,000 clones in the sample, more than 70% were seen once. Material for sequencing was PBMCs or T cells enriched from blood (not recorded which). These receptors all come from a man aged 40-55 years in a cohort exposed to, infected with or recovered from COVID-19 (not recorded which). The CDR3 runs from the conserved cysteine through the conserved F or W. The D gene is left open where the match is weak. Clone size is given for some rows only: seen once, a few or many times, or a class if the clone is expanded.

clone size	J gene	V gene	D gene	CDR3 DNA	CDR3 protein
-	TRBJ2-1	TRBV18	TRBD2	TGTGCCAGCTCATTCGGGGAGGGAGGTTACAATGAGCAGTTCTTC	CASSFGEGGYNEQFF
-	TRBJ1-2	TRBV28	TRBD1	TGTGCCAGCAGTTTGGGCGGGACAGCCGTTCGAGGCTACACCTTC	CASSLGGTAVRGYTF
-	TRBJ1-5	TRBV4-1	TRBD1	TGCGCCAGCAGCCAAAGACAGGGGCAGAATCAGCCCCAGCATTTT	CASSQRQGQNQPQHF
-	TRBJ1-2	TRBV10-3	-	TGTGCCATCAGTGAGGTGGAGGGCTATGGCTACACCTTC	CAISEVEGYGYTF
-	TRBJ2-7	TRBV6-5	TRBD2	TGTGCCAGCAGTCCACGGGACTACCCTTCCTACGAGCAGTACTTC	CASSPRDYPSYEQYF
-	TRBJ2-2	TRBV10-1	-	TGCGCCAGCAGTGCCCGCATAGGGGCCGGGGAGCTGTTTTTT	CASSARIGAGELFF
-	TRBJ2-1	TRBV6-5	-	TGTGCCAGCAGTCTCGAGCGGGCCAATGAGCAGTTCTTC	CASSLERANEQFF
-	TRBJ2-1	TRBV19	TRBD2	TGTGCCAGTAGTATGAAGACTAGCGGGAGTTGGAATGAGCAGTTCTTC	CASSMKTSGSWNEQFF
-	TRBJ1-1	TRBV6-5	-	TGTGCCAGCAGTTACTCTCCAGGGATGAGAGCTTTCTTT	CASSYSPGMRAFF
-	TRBJ1-2	TRBV15	-	TGTGCCACCAGCAGAGCGATGGACACTAACTATGGCTACACCTTC	CATSRAMDTNYGYTF
-	TRBJ1-6	TRBV3-1/TRBV3-2	-	TGTGCCAGCCTCCGACAGTCCCATAATTCACCCCTCCACTTT	CASLRQSHNSPLHF
-	TRBJ2-3	TRBV3-1/TRBV3-2	TRBD2	TGTGCCAGCAGCCAAGAGAGCGGGGGCACAGATACGCAGTATTTT	CASSQESGGTDTQYF
-	TRBJ2-1	TRBV4-1	-	TGCGCCAGCAGCCAAGATTGGGGCATCAATGAGCAGTTCTTC	CASSQDWGINEQFF
-	TRBJ1-6	TRBV19	-	TGTGCCAGTAAGAGTAGCCAGGGTAACAATTCACCCCTCCACTTT	CASKSSQGNNSPLHF
-	TRBJ1-1	TRBV5-1	-	TGCGCCAGCAGCTTGGAACCCCGGATCCGCGGGACTGAAGCTTTCTTT	CASSLEPRIRGTEAFF
-	TRBJ2-1	TRBV6-4	TRBD1	TGTGCCAGCAGCCCGGGACAGTCGTACAATGAGCAGTTCTTC	CASSPGQSYNEQFF
-	TRBJ1-2	TRBV5-6	-	TGTGCCAGCAGCTTGGTGGCAGGGGCTGGCTACACCTTC	CASSLVAGAGYTF
-	TRBJ2-1	TRBV4-2	-	TGTGCCAGCAGCCAAGATGTGAGTTTTGGTGAGCAGTTCTTC	CASSQDVSFGEQFF
-	TRBJ2-3	TRBV5-4	TRBD2	TGTGCCAGCAGCGTAGGCGGGAGGTCTAGCACAGATACGCAGTATTTT	CASSVGGRSSTDTQYF
-	TRBJ1-4	TRBV5-5	-	TGTGCCAGCAGCGTTGACGCAGGGGCAAATAATGAAAAACTGTTTTTT	CASSVDAGANNEKLFF
-	TRBJ2-7	TRBV11-2	TRBD2	TGTGCCAGCAGCCGGACTAGCGGGATCTACGAGCAGTACTTC	CASSRTSGIYEQYF
few	TRBJ2-2	TRBV7-9	-	TGTGCCAGCAGCTTAGAGGGCAGGGGATGGACCGGGGAGCTGTTTTTT	CASSLEGRGWTGELFF
-	TRBJ1-6	TRBV7-2	-	TGTGCCAGCAGCACGACTGAGTTGTATAATTCACCCCTCCACTTT	CASSTTELYNSPLHF
-	TRBJ2-2	TRBV9	-	TGTGCCAGCAGCGCCTCCACAGGGTCCACCGGGGAGCTGTTTTTT	CASSASTGSTGELFF
-	TRBJ2-3	TRBV5-1	-	TGCGCCAGCAGCTGGGAAACAGGTACGGGCACAGATACGCAGTATTTT	CASSWETGTGTDTQYF
-	TRBJ2-3	TRBV3-1/TRBV3-2	-	TGTGCCAGCAGCCAGGGCTATACGCAGTATTTT	CASSQGYTQYF
-	TRBJ2-7	TRBV28	-	TGTGCCAGCAGTGGCAGACCGAGGTACGAGCAGTACTTC	CASSGRPRYEQYF
-	TRBJ2-1	TRBV7-2	TRBD2	TGTGCCAGCAGCCCCGTAGCGGGTCTAGCCAATGAGCAGTTCTTC	CASSPVAGLANEQFF
-	TRBJ2-7	TRBV6-5	-	TGTGCCAGCAGTTCTACTAGGGACGAGCAGTACTTC	CASSSTRDEQYF
-	TRBJ2-1	TRBV30	-	TGTGCCTGGAGAGTAGGAGGGGGGGGGACTGAGCAGTTCTTC	CAWRVGGGGTEQFF
once	TRBJ1-1	TRBV14	TRBD1	TGTGCCAGCAGACTTACAGGGGTAAGATTAACTGAAGCTTTCTTT	CASRLTGVRLTEAFF
-	TRBJ1-4	TRBV5-1	TRBD1	TGCGCCAGCGGCAGACAGGGGCGGGGTAATGAAAAACTGTTTTTT	CASGRQGRGNEKLFF
-	TRBJ1-2	TRBV28	-	TGTGCCAGCAGTTTATCGGACAACCTTAACTATGGCTACACCTTC	CASSLSDNLNYGYTF
-	TRBJ2-2	TRBV28	-	TGTGCCAGCATCTCTACTCAGAACACCGGGGAGCTGTTTTTT	CASISTQNTGELFF
-	TRBJ2-2	TRBV7-2	TRBD2	TGTGCCAGCAGCTCGAACGGGAGGGTTAACACCGGGGAGCTGTTTTTT	CASSSNGRVNTGELFF
-	TRBJ2-7	TRBV13	-	TGTGCCAGCAGCCCAGAGGGTAGAAACGACGAGCAGTACTTC	CASSPEGRNDEQYF
-	TRBJ2-1	TRBV14	TRBD2	TGTGCCAGCAGCCAAGTAACTGGACTAGCGGACAATGAGCAGTTCTTC	CASSQVTGLADNEQFF
-	TRBJ1-3	TRBV21-1	-	TGTGCCAGCAGTTATGCGACAGGGCGTAGAAACACCATATATTTT	CASSYATGRRNTIYF
-	TRBJ1-1	TRBV2	TRBD1	TGTGCCAGCAGTTCATCAGGGGGCGCGAACACTGAAGCTTTCTTT	CASSSSGGANTEAFF
-	TRBJ2-2	TRBV19	-	TGTGCCTCACAGGTGTACCTTTCCGGGGAGCTGTTTTTT	CASQVYLSGELFF
once	TRBJ2-6	TRBV7-3	-	TGTGCCAGCAGCTCTGGTCAGACTGGGGCCAACGTCCTGACTTTC	CASSSGQTGANVLTF
-	TRBJ1-2	TRBV29-1	-	TGCAGCGTCCCCCTCCCGGGGGGCGGCTACACCTTC	CSVPLPGGGYTF
-	TRBJ2-1	TRBV28	TRBD2	TGTGCCAGCAGCCGTAGCGGGAGCACTTACAATGAGCAGTTCTTC	CASSRSGSTYNEQFF
-	TRBJ1-1	TRBV18	-	TGTGCCAGCTCACCACCCCTGGACTGGAACACTGAAGCTTTCTTT	CASSPPLDWNTEAFF
-	TRBJ2-7	TRBV3-1/TRBV3-2	-	TGTGCCAGCAGCCAAGAACCAGGGGCGGCCGAGCAGTACTTC	CASSQEPGAAEQYF
-	TRBJ1-5	TRBV6-5	-	TGTGCCAGCAGTCTTCGCAGGGGTCAGCCCCAGCATTTT	CASSLRRGQPQHF
once	TRBJ2-1	TRBV15	TRBD2	TGTGCCACCAGCAGAGGGGGGACTAGCGGGAGCTCCTACAATGAGCAGTTCTTC	CATSRGGTSGSSYNEQFF
-	TRBJ1-2	TRBV5-8	-	TGTGCCAGCAGCTACACAGGGCAACGTGGCTACACCTTC	CASSYTGQRGYTF
-	TRBJ1-1	TRBV5-1	TRBD1	TGCGCCAGCAGCCCTGGGACAGTTAACACTGAAGCTTTCTTT	CASSPGTVNTEAFF
-	TRBJ2-2	TRBV10-3	-	TGTGCCATCAGTGAGTCCAGGGATGCCGGGGAGCTGTTTTTT	CAISESRDAGELFF
-	TRBJ2-7	TRBV7-8	TRBD1	TGTGCCAGCAGCCCCGACGGGACAGCTACTTTCGAGCAGTACTTC	CASSPDGTATFEQYF
-	TRBJ2-1	TRBV6-5	TRBD2	TGTGCCAGCAGTAGGACTAGCGGGGGCTACAATGAGCAGTTCTTC	CASSRTSGGYNEQFF
-	TRBJ1-5	TRBV27	-	TGTGCCAGCAGTTTGACAGGAAATCAGCCCCAGCATTTT	CASSLTGNQPQHF
-	TRBJ1-5	TRBV12-3/TRBV12-4	-	TGTGCCAGCGGATCGCGGTATACTTGGCATTTT	CASGSRYTWHF
once	TRBJ2-7	TRBV19	-	TGTGCCAGTAGTATACGACAGCCGTCCGAGCAGTACTTC	CASSIRQPSEQYF